Listed here are 18 T cell receptor beta chains from one sample, sequenced in a study of shared T cell receptors in the human thymus. Assay used: immunoSEQ multiplex PCR; TCRdb lists only in-frame clones, some missing. The sample lists some 760,000 clones; approximately 85% were seen once. The data were also submitted as part of a second study, on human thymus T cells.

Source material: thymocytes. The receptors stem from a girl less than two years old with a congenital heart defect.

The genes are TRBV9 and TRBJ2-3; perhaps TRBD2 as D (5 bases). V lost 4 bases, J lost 5 bases, and 11 bases lay in between. Germline assignment: CDR1 SGDLS and CDR2 YYNGEE. This CDR3 has 13 amino acids. This CDR3 reads CASSPRTRDTQYF. The DNA of the CDR3 is TGTGCCAGCAGCCCCCGGACTCGAGATACGCAGTATTTT.

The chain uses TRBV27 and TRBJ2-7; 8 nucleotides line up with TRBD1. Germline V gene sequence: CDR1 MNHEY, CDR2 SMNVEV (reference sequence). This CDR3 has 16 residues. Trimming cost V 7 bases and J 3 bases; bases outside gene matches: 14. The CDR3 bases are TGTGCCAGCACCCTAAGCCGGGACAGGATTCGCTACGAGCAGTACTTC. This gives the protein CASTLSRDRIRYEQYF.

The table lists this clone with a few counts. V gene TRBV6-9 combines with J gene TRBJ1-5; 9 nucleotides line up with TRBD1. The V gene's germline CDR1 is MNHGY and CDR2 SVAAGI. This CDR3 comprises 14 residues. V lost 6 bases and J lost 1; bases outside the gene matches: 1. CDR3 DNA sequence: TGTGCCAGCAGAGGGACAGGGAGCAATCAGCCCCAGCATTTT. Protein product: CASRGTGSNQPQHF.

This chain connects TRBV19 to TRBJ2-5, with D possibly matching TRBD1 (5 bases). Germline-derived CDR1 and CDR2 are LNHDA and SQIVND (reference sequence). The CDR3 has 14 amino acids. The V and J ends lost 3 bases and 3 bases respectively, with 11 bases between them. The CDR3 nucleotides read TGTGCCAGTAGTATGGGGCGGCTGAAAGAGACCCAGTACTTC. This sequence encodes CASSMGRLKETQYF.

This chain joins TRBV27 and TRBJ1-1; 11 nucleotides match TRBD1. The germline CDR1 and CDR2 sequences are MNHEY and SMNVEV (reference sequence). V was clipped by 5 bases and J by 3 bases; unmatched bases: 8. The CDR3 consists of 16 residues. Here the CDR3 reads CASSLKGTGGDTEAFF. The CDR3 nucleotides are TGTGCCAGCAGTCTCAAGGGGACAGGGGGAGACACTGAAGCTTTCTTT.

The V and J genes are TRBV10-3 and TRBJ1-5; D remains unclear. The germline V gene has CDR1 ENHRY and CDR2 SYGVKD. This CDR3 comprises 12 residues. V was trimmed by 3 bases and J by 5 bases, leaving 5 bases between them. Written as DNA, the CDR3 is TGTGCCATCAGTGATCGGGATCAGCCCCAGCATTTT. The encoded protein is CAISDRDQPQHF.

Here the CDR3 DNA reads TGTGCCAGCAGCCGAGGGAGATCCCTCTCTGGAAACACCATATATTTT. Translated, it gives CASSRGRSLSGNTIYF. The V and J genes are TRBV7-6 and TRBJ1-3; no reliable D call. CDR3 length: 16 amino acids. V dropped 5 bases and J dropped 0 bases, with 14 bases sitting between them. The germline V gene has CDR1 SGHVS and CDR2 FNYEAQ.

This chain uses TRBV28 with TRBJ1-2, with a weak D call TRBD1 (6 bases). This CDR3 spans 15 amino acids. Germline values: CDR1 MDHEN, CDR2 SYDVKM. V was trimmed by 3 bases and J by 8 bases, leaving 19 bases between them. CDR3 nucleotide sequence: TGTGCCAGCAGTTTTGGCCCTACAGGGAATGAAGGCTACACCTTC. Its protein is CASSFGPTGNEGYTF.

The chain employs TRBV28 and TRBJ1-3; 10 nucleotides align to TRBD1. V shed 6 bases, J shed 0 bases, and the junction held 8 bases outside the gene matches. This CDR3 is built from 17 residues. Germline lookup yields CDR1 MDHEN and CDR2 SYDVKM. CDR3: CASRSGTGVFSGNTIYF. The DNA for the CDR3 is TGTGCCAGCAGGTCCGGGACAGGGGTCTTCTCTGGAAACACCATATATTTT.

The chain joins TRBV29-1 to TRBJ2-3, with 8 bases aligning to TRBD2. With 0 bases clipped from V and 1 base from J, the junction kept 6 bases outside the gene matches. Germline V gives CDR1 SQVTM, CDR2 ANQGSEA. The CDR3 length is 16 residues. The DNA of the CDR3 is TGCAGCGTTGAAGATCAAATAGCGGGACGCACAGATACGCAGTATTTT. The encoded protein is CSVEDQIAGRTDTQYF.

This clone has only one observation. This rearrangement joins TRBV4-3 to TRBJ1-1; the match to TRBD1 covers 8 bases. CDR3 length: 17 residues. From germline, CDR1 is LGHNA and CDR2 YSLEER. The V gene end was trimmed by 1 base and the J gene end by 5 bases; junction bases not matched to a gene: 12. CDR3 in amino acids: CASSQGLSQGATTEAFF. The CDR3 nucleotides read TGCGCCAGCAGCCAAGGACTCAGCCAGGGGGCAACGACTGAAGCTTTCTTT.

The rearrangement joins TRBV5-6 to TRBJ1-1; D remains unclear. The CDR3 totals 19 residues. The V gene lost 4 bases and the J gene lost 0 bases, with 25 bases spanning the gap. Germline CDR1 is SGHDT and CDR2 is YYEEEE. CDR3 amino acids: CASSPTKSEVWLMNTEAFF. The CDR3 DNA sequence: TGTGCCAGCAGCCCAACCAAGTCAGAAGTGTGGTTGATGAACACTGAAGCTTTCTTT.

The chain uses TRBV12-5 and TRBJ1-1; 7 positions match TRBD1. This CDR3 is built from 18 residues. J gave up 0 bases and V 1 base, and 11 bases lay outside the gene matches. Germline-derived CDR1 and CDR2 are LGHNT and FRNRAP. CDR3 in amino acids: CASGLAQSRDRLNTEAFF. CDR3 DNA: TGTGCTAGTGGTTTGGCACAATCCCGGGACAGATTGAACACTGAAGCTTTCTTT. Complete variable domain (other parts from reference TRBV12-5 and TRBJ1-1): DARVTQTPRHKVTEMGQEVTMRCQPILGHNTVFWYRQTMMQGLELLAYFRNRAPLDDSGMPKDRFSAEMPDATLATLKIQPSEPRDSAVYFCASGLAQSRDRLNTEAFFGQGTRLTVV.

This chain joins TRBV28 and TRBJ2-4; 11 bases fit TRBD2. V lost 2 bases, J lost 1 base, and 4 bases stayed unmatched. The CDR3 loop spans 17 amino acids. Looked up from germline, CDR1 is MDHEN and CDR2 is SYDVKM. CDR3 DNA sequence: TGTGCCAGCAGTTTAGGACCTAGCGGGGGGGCCAAAAACATTCAGTACTTC. This encodes CASSLGPSGGAKNIQYF.

In its sample, this clone was seen once. V and J are TRBV14 and TRBJ2-1, with 14 bases fitting TRBD2. CDR1 SGHDN and CDR2 FVKESK come from the germline V gene. The CDR3 sequence is 16 residues long. J gave up 6 bases and V 4 bases, and 5 bases lay outside the gene matches. Written as DNA, the CDR3 is TGTGCCAGCAGCCGTGGACTAGCGGGGGGTGGCAATGAGCAGTTCTTC. It specifies CASSRGLAGGGNEQFF.

This chain joins TRBV5-5 and TRBJ1-2, with D tentatively TRBD1 (5 bases). CDR1 and CDR2 from the germline V gene are SGHKS and YYEKEE (reference sequence). With 0 bases removed from V and 5 bases from J, the gap between germline ends came to 11 bases. The CDR3 contains 14 residues. The CDR3 region has the DNA TGTGCCAGCAGCTTGGCACAGGCACCATATGGCTACACCTTC. Its protein is CASSLAQAPYGYTF.

The rearrangement uses TRBV7-2 and TRBJ2-5; 7 bases align to TRBD2. The CDR3 spans 18 residues. The germline gives CDR1 SGHTA, CDR2 FQGNSA. V dropped 5 bases and J dropped 5; count of bases not matched to a gene: 20. The CDR3 DNA reads TGTGCCAGCAGCCCAAGAGTCGGACTAGGCCAAATCGGGGAGACCCAGTACTTC. Its protein product is CASSPRVGLGQIGETQYF.

The V call is TRBV6-5, the J call TRBJ2-1, with D unclear. Trimming took off 0 bases at V and 2 bases at J, with 5 bases between the two ends. The germline CDR1 and CDR2 sequences are MNHEY and SVGAGI. The CDR3 has 14 residues. The DNA for the CDR3 is TGTGCCAGCAGTTACTCTGCGGCCTACAATGAGCAGTTCTTC. This encodes CASSYSAAYNEQFF.